Below are 30 T cell receptor beta chains sequenced from a single sample in a study of blood T cell repertoires in COVID-19. Assay used: immunoSEQ multiplex PCR; TCRdb lists only in-frame clones, some missing. The sample contains 150,000 to 200,000 clones, roughly 91% of which appear only once. Material for sequencing was peripheral blood. The origin of the receptors is a human donor in a cohort sampled during active COVID-19.

This clone has more than one count but fewer than ten. The J gene is TRBJ2-7, the V gene TRBV5-4; TRBD1 aligns across 9 bases. The CDR3 contains 14 residues. The V gene end was trimmed by 4 bases and the J gene end by 3 bases; junction bases not matched to a gene: 5. CDR1 SGHNT and CDR2 YYREEE come from the germline V gene (reference sequence). The CDR3 DNA reads as TGTGCCAGCAGCGCCGGACAGGGGTACTACGAGCAGTACTTC. It codes for CASSAGQGYYEQYF.

The chain carries TRBV2 and TRBJ1-6; maybe TRBD1 (5 bases). The CDR3 length is 15 residues. Germline-derived CDR1 and CDR2 are SNHLY and FYNNEI. The V end was cut by 4 bases, the J end by 6 bases, with 13 bases between. The CDR3 loop is CASSVFWGVNSPLHF. Written as DNA, the CDR3 is TGTGCCAGCAGTGTGTTCTGGGGCGTTAATTCACCCCTCCACTTT.

This chain connects TRBV5-1 to TRBJ2-3; tentative D call: TRBD1 (6 bases). The CDR3 consists of 20 residues. Germline CDR1 SGHRS, CDR2 YFSETQ. The V gene lost 2 bases and the J gene lost 0 bases, with 25 bases spanning the gap. CDR3: CASSLTGLQGKPISTDTQYF. CDR3 DNA: TGCGCCAGCAGCTTAACCGGGCTCCAGGGGAAACCCATTAGCACAGATACGCAGTATTTT.

V is TRBV9 and J is TRBJ2-5; TRBD1 agrees at 9 bases. With V trimmed by 0 bases and J by 1 base, 4 bases remained unmatched. This CDR3 has 16 amino acids. CDR1 is SGDLS, CDR2 YYNGEE, per germline. CDR3 region: CASSVALGQGQETQYF. The CDR3 nucleotides read TGTGCCAGCAGCGTAGCTCTGGGACAGGGCCAAGAGACCCAGTACTTC.

J is TRBJ2-7 and V is TRBV6-5; 9 bases line up with TRBD1. The V gene end was trimmed by 6 bases and the J gene end by 4 bases; junction bases not matched to a gene: 10. CDR1 and CDR2 (germline): MNHEY, SVGAGI. The CDR3 length is 15 residues. The CDR3 DNA reads TGTGCCAGCAGACCGACCGGGACAGGGTATTACGAGCAGTACTTC. Amino acids: CASRPTGTGYYEQYF.

This sequence joins TRBV4-2 and TRBJ2-7, with a tentative D call TRBD1 (7 bases). CDR1 LGHNA and CDR2 YNFKEQ come from the germline V gene. This CDR3 comprises 14 residues. Trimming shortened V by 0 bases and J by 6 bases, and 12 bases separated the two germline ends. The CDR3 here is CASSQESQGGEQYF. The CDR3 DNA sequence: TGTGCCAGCAGCCAAGAAAGCCAGGGGGGCGAGCAGTACTTC.

The V gene is TRBV28, the J gene TRBJ2-7, with D unresolved. The germline V gene encodes CDR1 MDHEN and CDR2 SYDVKM. The V end was cut by 4 bases, the J end by 2 bases, with 9 bases between. The CDR3 consists of 13 residues. The CDR3 sequence is CASSSRLPYEQYF. The CDR3 DNA reads TGTGCCAGCAGTTCCCGACTGCCCTACGAGCAGTACTTC.

V gene TRBV27 combines with J gene TRBJ1-5, with D tentatively TRBD1 (5 bases). Germline V gene data show CDR1 as MNHEY and CDR2 as SMNVEV (reference sequence). The CDR3 runs 18 residues. Deletions cut 0 bases from V and 0 bases from J, with 15 bases between. The CDR3 coding sequence is TGTGCCAGCAGTTTATCGATGGGAGGGCAGGGTAGCAATCAGCCCCAGCATTTT. It translates to CASSLSMGGQGSNQPQHF.

The chain is built from TRBV25-1 and TRBJ2-1; TRBD1 matches 9 bases. This CDR3 has 15 amino acids. CDR1 MGHDK and CDR2 SYGVNS come from the germline V gene. V was pared by 6 bases and J by 3 bases, with 6 bases of the junction left unmatched. In DNA form, the CDR3 reads TGTGCCAGCAGCGAAGGGACAGGGTACTACAATGAGCAGTTCTTC. It encodes CASSEGTGYYNEQFF. The whole variable domain, remainder taken from reference TRBV25-1 and TRBJ2-1, is EADIYQTPRYLVIGTGKKITLECSQTMGHDKMYWYQQDPGMELHLIHYSYGVNSTEKGDLSSESTVSRIRTEHFPLTLESARPSHTSQYLCASSEGTGYYNEQFFGPGTRLTVL.

This clone came up once. The chain links TRBV2 to TRBJ2-7, with 8 bases fitting TRBD2. With V trimmed by 6 bases and J by 6 bases, 13 bases remained unmatched. Germline CDR1 SNHLY, CDR2 FYNNEI. The CDR3 length is 15 residues. CDR3 nucleotide sequence: TGTGCCAGCAGGGGGGTGAGCGGGAGTACGTCCGAGCAGTACTTC. Translated, it gives CASRGVSGSTSEQYF.

CDR3 coding DNA: TGCGCCAGCAGCCAAGAATCGGGGTTCACTGAAGCTTTCTTT. Its protein product is CASSQESGFTEAFF. The chain carries TRBV4-1 and TRBJ1-1, with unresolved D. V gave up 0 bases and J gave up 4 bases, with 9 bases separating them. CDR1 and CDR2 from the germline V gene are MGHRA and YSYEKL. The CDR3 extends over 14 amino acids.

DNA of the CDR3: TGTGCCAGCAGTTACTCTGGAGGAATTATTGAGCAGTACTTC. It codes for CASSYSGGIIEQYF. The chain combines TRBV6-2 or TRBV6-3 with TRBJ2-7; TRBD2 is a possible D gene (5 bases). The CDR3 covers 14 residues. Germline lookup yields CDR1 MNHEY and CDR2 SVGEGT. Trimming removed 0 bases at V and 7 bases at J, with 13 bases between.

The table lists this clone with a count of one. V is TRBV7-9 and J is TRBJ2-1; 16 nucleotides align to TRBD2. The CDR3 is made up of 19 amino acids. The V gene's germline CDR1 is SEHNR and CDR2 FQNEAQ (reference sequence). After removal of 4 bases from V and 2 bases from J, the junction contained 8 bases not matched to a gene. The CDR3 coding sequence is TGTGCCAGCAGCTATCCGGGACTAGCGGGAGGGCGGGCCTACAATGAGCAGTTCTTC. This codes for CASSYPGLAGGRAYNEQFF.

The chain uses TRBV18 and TRBJ2-1; TRBD1 is a possible D gene (6 bases). The germline CDR1 and CDR2 sequences are KGHSH and LQKENI. This CDR3 is built from 11 residues. V was shortened by 6 bases and J by 7 bases, with 7 bases between the two germline ends. The CDR3 is CASSTGNEQFF. CDR3 DNA sequence: TGTGCCAGCTCCACAGGGAATGAGCAGTTCTTC.

This clone was detected only a few times. The genes are TRBV7-9 and TRBJ1-2, with a tentative D call TRBD1 (6 bases). The CDR3 is 17 amino acids. CDR1 is SEHNR and CDR2 is FQNEAQ in the germline V gene (reference sequence). V dropped 7 bases and J dropped 1 base, with 22 bases sitting between them. CDR3 DNA: TGTGCCAGCACCACAGGGATTAGGCTCCCCGATAACTATGGCTACACCTTC. Its protein is CASTTGIRLPDNYGYTF.

This sequence joins TRBV7-2 and TRBJ2-1, with D unresolved. The CDR3 extends over 14 amino acids. V was pared by 1 base and J by 6 bases, with 10 bases between. The V gene's germline CDR1 is SGHTA and CDR2 FQGNSA. The CDR3 region has the DNA TGTGCCAGCAGCTTAGGATATCTAACCAATGAGCAGTTCTTC. Amino acid sequence: CASSLGYLTNEQFF.

The chain uses TRBV6-6 and TRBJ2-5; 10 positions agree with TRBD1. CDR1 and CDR2 (germline): MNHNY, SVGAGI (reference sequence). The trim removed 2 bases at V and 4 bases at J, leaving 7 bases unmatched. This CDR3 region has 16 residues. The CDR3 coding sequence is TGTGCCAGCAGTTACCTGGGACAGGGGACGCGAGAGACCCAGTACTTC. It codes for CASSYLGQGTRETQYF.

This clone was observed a single time. The chain combines TRBV7-9 with TRBJ2-1; 9 positions agree with TRBD2. This CDR3 spans 15 amino acids. J lost 9 bases, V lost 0 bases, and 6 bases had no gene match. CDR1 SEHNR and CDR2 FQNEAQ come from the germline V gene (reference sequence). The CDR3 nucleotides are TGTGCCAGCAGCTTAGCGGGGCGGGAGGGGACTGAGCAGTTCTTC. Protein sequence: CASSLAGREGTEQFF.

The chain recombines TRBV5-8 with TRBJ2-7; a weak D match, TRBD1 (6 bases). CDR3 size: 14 residues. The germline V gene encodes CDR1 SGHTS and CDR2 YDEGEE. Trimming cost V 0 bases and J 5 bases, with 12 bases left between them. The CDR3 is CASSLGGLVHEQYF. CDR3 bases: TGTGCCAGCAGCTTGGGGGGGCTAGTCCACGAGCAGTACTTC. Full variable domain (remainder filled in from reference TRBV5-8 and TRBJ2-7): EAGVTQSPTHLIKTRGQQATLRCSPISGHTSVYWYQQALGLGLQFLLWYDEGEERNRGNFPPRFSGRQFPNYSSELNVNALELEDSALYLCASSLGGLVHEQYFGPGTRLTVT.

The chain carries TRBV4-1 and TRBJ2-5, with D tentatively TRBD2 (6 bases). Germline V gene lookup returns CDR1 MGHRA and CDR2 YSYEKL. V lost 2 bases and J 2 bases, leaving 12 bases between the germline ends. CDR3 length: 15 amino acids. The CDR3 DNA is TGCGCCAGCAGCCAACTGGGACTGCGGCAAGAGACCCAGTACTTC. It is translated as CASSQLGLRQETQYF.

The chain uses TRBV28 and TRBJ2-3; 14 positions agree with TRBD2. The CDR3 runs 20 residues. V trimming: 1 base; J trimming: 3 bases; junction bases outside the gene matches: 12. CDR1 and CDR2 from the germline V gene are MDHEN and SYDVKM. The CDR3 coding sequence is TGTGCCAGCAGTTTATCCCGACCGGGACTAGCGGGAGCGGGAACAGATACGCAGTATTTT. Translated, it gives CASSLSRPGLAGAGTDTQYF.

The V call is TRBV29-1, the J call TRBJ2-1; TRBD1 matches at 9 bases. V shed 1 base and J 6 bases; nucleotides not matched to a gene: 10. This CDR3 is 16 amino acids long. Germline values: CDR1 SQVTM, CDR2 ANQGSEA. The CDR3 bases are TGCAGCGTTGAAGCGGTTGGACAGGGGTTCAGCAATGAGCAGTTCTTC. Translation gives CSVEAVGQGFSNEQFF.

The chain links TRBV7-8 to TRBJ2-5; TRBD1 matches at 9 bases. After removal of 1 base from V and 6 bases from J, the junction contained 9 bases not matched to a gene. The germline V gene encodes CDR1 SGHVS and CDR2 FQNEAQ. The CDR3 is 16 residues long. The CDR3 coding sequence is TGTGCCAGCAGCTTAGAACTGGGACAGGGCTTAAAGACCCAGTACTTC. Residues: CASSLELGQGLKTQYF. Supplemented by reference TRBV7-8 and TRBJ2-5, the full variable domain reads GAGVSQSPRYKVAKRGQDVALRCDPISGHVSLFWYQQALGQGPEFLTYFQNEAQLDKSGLPSDRFFAERPEGSVSTLKIQRTQQEDSAVYLCASSLELGQGLKTQYFGPGTRLLVL.

The chain couples TRBV5-6 to TRBJ2-1; 13 bases map to TRBD2. Trimming removed 2 bases from V and 7 bases from J; junction bases left unmatched: 6. This CDR3 region has 16 residues. CDR1 is SGHDT and CDR2 is YYEEEE in the germline V gene. The CDR3 protein is CASSLSTSGRRNEQFF. The CDR3 nucleotides read TGTGCCAGCAGCTTATCGACTAGCGGGAGGAGGAATGAGCAGTTCTTC.

V usage is TRBV5-1 and J usage is TRBJ1-1; 9 bases align to TRBD1. V lost 4 bases to trimming and J lost 1 base; unmatched junction nucleotides: 2. Germline V gene lookup returns CDR1 SGHRS and CDR2 YFSETQ. This CDR3 is built from 14 residues. In nucleotides, the CDR3 is TGCGCCAGCAGCCGGACAGGGGCGAACACTGAAGCTTTCTTT. As protein: CASSRTGANTEAFF.

This chain uses TRBV27 with TRBJ1-2; 9 bases line up with TRBD1. The CDR3 is 13 amino acids. Trimming removed 8 bases from V and 7 bases from J; junction bases left unmatched: 8. Germline V gene sequence: CDR1 MNHEY, CDR2 SMNVEV (reference sequence). CDR3: CASGTGYFRGYTF. DNA of the CDR3: TGTGCCAGCGGGACAGGGTACTTTCGTGGCTACACCTTC.

The gene calls are TRBV19 and TRBJ2-7; 7 nucleotides match TRBD1. This CDR3 has 15 amino acids. The germline gives CDR1 LNHDA, CDR2 SQIVND (reference sequence). V lost 1 base to trimming and J lost 4 bases; unmatched junction nucleotides: 7. The CDR3 DNA is TGTGCCAGTAGTATAGCTGGGACAGACAATTACGAGCAGTACTTC. Its translation is CASSIAGTDNYEQYF. The full variable domain, rest sourced from reference TRBV19 and TRBJ2-7, is DGGITQSPKYLFRKEGQNVTLSCEQNLNHDAMYWYRQDPGQGLRLIYYSQIVNDFQKGDIAEGYSVSREKKESFPLTVTSAQKNPTAFYLCASSIAGTDNYEQYFGPGTRLTVT.

The chain joins TRBV6-5 to TRBJ1-5, with 10 bases matching TRBD1. The CDR3 extends over 13 amino acids. CDR1 is MNHEY, CDR2 SVGAGI, per germline. With 6 bases clipped from V and 10 bases from J, the junction kept 6 bases outside the gene matches. Written as DNA, the CDR3 is TGTGCCAGCAGATGGACAGGGGGTAACCCCCAGCATTTT. Protein sequence: CASRWTGGNPQHF.

V and J are TRBV11-2 and TRBJ1-1; D unresolved. There are 13 residues in the CDR3. Trimming took off 5 bases at V and 4 bases at J, with 11 bases between the two ends. Germline V CDR1 and CDR2: SGHAT, FQNNGV. CDR3 coding DNA: TGTGCCAGCAGCCCCACGATGAGCACTGAAGCTTTCTTT. The encoded protein is CASSPTMSTEAFF. Full variable domain (outside the CDR3, taken from reference TRBV11-2 and TRBJ1-1): EAGVAQSPRYKIIEKRQSVAFWCNPISGHATLYWYQQILGQGPKLLIQFQNNGVVDDSQLPKDRFSAERLKGVDSTLKIQPAKLEDSAVYLCASSPTMSTEAFFGQGTRLTVV.

The CDR3 spells CASRTGRGQPQHF. CDR3 DNA: TGTGCCTCCCGGACAGGGAGGGGTCAGCCCCAGCATTTT. V usage is TRBV30 and J usage is TRBJ1-5, with 8 bases fitting TRBD1. The CDR3 covers 13 residues. V shed 7 bases and J 6 bases; nucleotides not matched to a gene: 8. Germline V gives CDR1 GTSNPN, CDR2 SVGIG (reference sequence).